A selection of T cell receptor beta chains follows, all from one sample in a study of post-analysis software for immune sequencing data. Via MiXCR, TCRdb re-called the PCR reads, giving one row per CDR3 protein. The sample lists 350,000 to 450,000 distinct CDR3 sequences; approximately 37% were seen once. Source material: blood. The receptor set was obtained from a girl aged 2 to 10 with multiple sclerosis. The CDR3 runs from the conserved cysteine through the conserved F or W. The D gene is left open where the match is weak. Only some rows state a clone size, as once, few, many or a class for expanded clones.

abundance: NA; j_gene: TRBJ1-2; v_gene: TRBV7-2; d_gene: NA; CDR3aa: CASSPGGGGAFGGYTF; CDR3nt: TGTGCCAGCAGCCCCGGCGGGGGGGGCGCGTTCGGTGGCTACACCTTC
abundance: once; j_gene: TRBJ1-1; v_gene: TRBV7-6; d_gene: NA; CDR3aa: CASRAGWGANTEAFF; CDR3nt: TGTGCCAGCAGGGCCGGGTGGGGGGCTAACACTGAAGCTTTCTTT
abundance: NA; j_gene: TRBJ2-3; v_gene: TRBV5-6; d_gene: NA; CDR3aa: CASSPVGYKDTQYF; CDR3nt: TGTGCCAGCAGCCCCGTAGGGTACAAAGATACGCAGTATTTT
abundance: few; j_gene: TRBJ2-5; v_gene: TRBV28; d_gene: NA; CDR3aa: CASSPQGASGQETQYF; CDR3nt: TGTGCCAGCAGTCCCCAGGGGGCTAGCGGGCAAGAGACCCAGTACTTC
abundance: few; j_gene: TRBJ2-7; v_gene: TRBV10-2; d_gene: NA; CDR3aa: CASSKQSGSGSEQYF; CDR3nt: TGCGCCAGCAGTAAACAGAGCGGCAGCGGGTCCGAGCAGTACTTC
abundance: NA; j_gene: TRBJ1-2; v_gene: TRBV7-9; d_gene: TRBD1; CDR3aa: CASSRTTGHYGYTF; CDR3nt: TGTGCCAGCAGCCGAACGACAGGGCACTATGGCTACACCTTC
abundance: NA; j_gene: TRBJ1-2; v_gene: TRBV2; d_gene: NA; CDR3aa: CASRVETGRSGYTF; CDR3nt: TGTGCCAGCAGGGTGGAAACAGGTCGGAGTGGCTACACCTTC
abundance: NA; j_gene: TRBJ1-6; v_gene: TRBV21-1; d_gene: NA; CDR3aa: CASSKERRERGYNSPLHF; CDR3nt: TGTGCCAGCAGCAAAGAAAGGCGGGAACGGGGCTATAATTCACCCCTCCACTTT
abundance: few; j_gene: TRBJ2-7; v_gene: TRBV5-1; d_gene: NA; CDR3aa: CASSSIGGEGVEQYF; CDR3nt: TGCGCCAGCAGCTCCATTGGGGGAGAGGGAGTCGAGCAGTACTTC
abundance: few; j_gene: TRBJ2-6; v_gene: TRBV7-9; d_gene: NA; CDR3aa: CASSSVTGANVLTF; CDR3nt: TGTGCCAGCAGCTCTGTAACTGGGGCCAACGTCCTGACTTTC
abundance: NA; j_gene: TRBJ1-2; v_gene: TRBV25-1; d_gene: NA; CDR3aa: CAGSLGDLGYTF; CDR3nt: TGTGCCGGCAGCTTGGGGGACCTCGGCTACACCTTC
abundance: NA; j_gene: TRBJ1-4; v_gene: TRBV27; d_gene: NA; CDR3aa: CASSLLGTASEKLFF; CDR3nt: TGTGCCAGCAGTTTATTGGGGACGGCGAGTGAAAAACTGTTTTTT
abundance: NA; j_gene: TRBJ1-2; v_gene: TRBV7-9; d_gene: TRBD1; CDR3aa: CASSPRGTGDYGYTF; CDR3nt: TGTGCCAGCAGCCCACGAGGGACAGGCGACTATGGCTACACCTTT
abundance: once; j_gene: TRBJ2-5; v_gene: TRBV7-8; d_gene: TRBD1; CDR3aa: CTSSFDRGFETQYF; CDR3nt: TGTACCAGCAGCTTTGACAGGGGGTTTGAGACCCAGTACTTC
abundance: NA; j_gene: TRBJ2-4; v_gene: TRBV6-1; d_gene: NA; CDR3aa: CASAKGGSENIQYF; CDR3nt: TGTGCCAGCGCCAAGGGGGGTTCGGAAAACATTCAGTACTTC
abundance: NA; j_gene: TRBJ2-1; v_gene: TRBV29-1; d_gene: TRBD2; CDR3aa: CSVREGGSYNEQFF; CDR3nt: TGCAGCGTGAGGGAGGGAGGTTCCTACAATGAGCAGTTCTTC
abundance: NA; j_gene: TRBJ1-2; v_gene: TRBV12-3/TRBV12-4; d_gene: TRBD1; CDR3aa: CASTRDRGYGYTF; CDR3nt: TGTGCCAGCACCCGGGACAGGGGTTATGGCTACACCTTC
abundance: NA; j_gene: TRBJ2-3; v_gene: TRBV4-3; d_gene: TRBD2; CDR3aa: CASSQDSSVSLAGRWDEDTQYF; CDR3nt: TGCGCCAGCAGCCAAGATTCAAGTGTTAGTCTAGCGGGACGGTGGGATGAAGATACGCAGTATTTT
abundance: NA; j_gene: TRBJ1-2; v_gene: TRBV6-2/TRBV6-3; d_gene: NA; CDR3aa: CASRLPGRPGYTF; CDR3nt: TGTGCCAGCAGACTCCCGGGACGACCAGGCTACACCTTC
abundance: NA; j_gene: TRBJ1-1; v_gene: TRBV6-5; d_gene: TRBD1; CDR3aa: CASQTDRGTEAFF; CDR3nt: TGTGCCAGCCAAACGGACAGGGGGACTGAAGCTTTCTTT
abundance: once; j_gene: TRBJ2-1; v_gene: TRBV12-3/TRBV12-4; d_gene: NA; CDR3aa: CASSSTPRQFF; CDR3nt: TGTGCCAGCAGTTCGACCCCTCGACAGTTCTTC
abundance: NA; j_gene: TRBJ2-4; v_gene: TRBV6-6; d_gene: NA; CDR3aa: CASSWELAKNIQYF; CDR3nt: TGTGCCAGCAGTTGGGAACTAGCCAAAAACATTCAGTACTTC